This entry features one TCR beta chain sequence. Its target is unknown. Germline values: CDR1 MDHEN, CDR2 SYDVKM. The CDR3 runs to 15 residues. The V segment lost 2 bases and the J segment 5 bases; nucleotides outside the gene matches: 2. The data were taken from a study of radiation and T cells in renal cell carcinoma. At the level of the study: Nephrectomy followed 15 Gy stereotactic body radiation by 4 weeks. The study, taken as a whole, reports: From baseline, blood top tumor clonotypes peaked at 2 weeks post-radiation.

Clones were sequenced by immunoSEQ multiplex PCR, and TCRdb holds only the in-frame ones, with some missing. The sample includes about 130,000 clones, 88% of them seen just once. As to time point: blood 2 weeks post-SBRT. Treatment denoted: 15 Gy SBRT to primary tumor, nephrectomy 4 weeks later. Blood was sampled at baseline, 2 weeks and 4 weeks after SBRT. Clear cell pathology was present in this patient's renal cell carcinoma. The TCR sequence derives from a woman aged 70-85 years with renal cell carcinoma. The gene calls are TRBV28 and TRBJ2-4; TRBD2 agrees at 11 bases. The specimen comprised blood, sampled from a patient whose treatment included radiotherapy and nephrectomy. DNA of the CDR3: TGTGCCAGCAGTTTAGTGACTAGCGGGGAAAACATTCAGTACTTC. As protein: CASSLVTSGENIQYF.